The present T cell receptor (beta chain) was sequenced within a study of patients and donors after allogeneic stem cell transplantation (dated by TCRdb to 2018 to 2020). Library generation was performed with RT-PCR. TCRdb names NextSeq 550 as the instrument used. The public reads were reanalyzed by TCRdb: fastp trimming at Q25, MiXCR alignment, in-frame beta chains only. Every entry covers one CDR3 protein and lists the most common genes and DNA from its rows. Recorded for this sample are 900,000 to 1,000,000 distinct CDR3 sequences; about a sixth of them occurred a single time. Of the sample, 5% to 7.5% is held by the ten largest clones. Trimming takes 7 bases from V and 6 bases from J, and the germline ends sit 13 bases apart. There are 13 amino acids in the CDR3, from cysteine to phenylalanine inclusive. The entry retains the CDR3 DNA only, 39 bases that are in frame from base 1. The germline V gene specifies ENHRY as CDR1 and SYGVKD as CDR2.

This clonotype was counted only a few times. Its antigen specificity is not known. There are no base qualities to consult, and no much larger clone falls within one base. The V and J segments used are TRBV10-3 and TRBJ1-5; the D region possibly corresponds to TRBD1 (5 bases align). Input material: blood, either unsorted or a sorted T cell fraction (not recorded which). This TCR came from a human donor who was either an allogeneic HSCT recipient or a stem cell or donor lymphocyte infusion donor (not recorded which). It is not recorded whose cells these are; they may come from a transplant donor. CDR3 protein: CAITREFSQPQHF. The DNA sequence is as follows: TGTGCCATCACCAGGGAATTTAGTCAGCCCCAGCATTTT.